Each of the 32 T cell receptor beta chains below was sequenced from the same sample in a study of T cell responses to AZD1222 COVID-19 vaccine. Method: immunoSEQ multiplex PCR; TCRdb's copy keeps in-frame clones and lacks some. This sample carries approximately 150,000 clones, roughly nine tenths of them seen once, and the ten largest clones take 3.5% to 4%. The sequencing here drew on peripheral blood, taken 28 days after the second AZD1222 dose. The receptors originated from an adult who received the AZD1222 COVID-19 vaccine.

CDR3 sequence (DNA): TGTGCCAGCTCCTGGGACGAAAGAAACACCATATATTTT. This translates into CASSWDERNTIYF. This chain connects TRBV14 to TRBJ1-3; possibly TRBD1 for D (5 bases). CDR1 is SGHDN, CDR2 FVKESK, per germline. Trimming took off 8 bases at V and 5 bases at J, with 13 bases between the two ends. This CDR3 is built from 13 residues.

The chain employs TRBV19 and TRBJ2-1; 8 bases are a match to TRBD2. V lost 3 bases, J lost 3 bases, and 1 base stayed unmatched. Germline CDR1 LNHDA, CDR2 SQIVND (reference sequence). The CDR3 has 14 amino acids. The CDR3 region is CASSIGTSYNEQFF. The CDR3 DNA sequence: TGTGCCAGTAGTATTGGGACTAGCTACAATGAGCAGTTCTTC.

The rearrangement links TRBV6-5 to TRBJ2-1; D may correspond to TRBD1 or TRBD2 (5 bases each). The CDR3 has 12 residues. V was cut by 4 bases and J by 9 bases, with 10 bases left in between. Germline CDR1 and CDR2: MNHEY and SVGAGI. In nucleotides, the CDR3 is TGTGCCAGCAGTTCTGAGGGACCTGAGCAGTTCTTC. Its translation is CASSSEGPEQFF.

The chain links TRBV5-4 to TRBJ2-7; TRBD2 might be the D (6 bases). The CDR3 has 17 amino acids. In germline, CDR1 is SGHNT, CDR2 YYREEE (reference sequence). Deletions cut 1 base from V and 1 base from J, with 18 bases between. Here the CDR3 DNA reads TGTGCCAGCAGCTTGTACCTCGGGACTTCCCTTTCCTACGAGCAGTACTTC. It is translated as CASSLYLGTSLSYEQYF.

This sequence joins TRBV30 and TRBJ2-7; no clear D gene. V was pared by 2 bases and J by 3 bases, with 11 bases between. This CDR3 comprises 13 residues. Germline values: CDR1 GTSNPN, CDR2 SVGIG (reference sequence). The DNA for the CDR3 is TGTGCCTGGAGTCCCGGAGCTAACTACGAGCAGTACTTC. Protein product: CAWSPGANYEQYF.

The genes are TRBV3-1 (or the pseudogene TRBV3-2) and TRBJ2-3, with D tentatively TRBD1 (6 bases). The germline V and J ends were trimmed by 5 bases and 2 bases, with 17 bases remaining between them. The germline V gene has CDR1 LGHDT and CDR2 YNNKEL (reference sequence). The CDR3 runs to 16 residues. The CDR3 coding sequence is TGTGCCAGCAGCGAAGGGGGTATCTCGGCCACAGATACGCAGTATTTT. Translating gives CASSEGGISATDTQYF.

On this clone itself: Other DNA sequences from this sample encode an identical CDR3 as well. The chain uses TRBV6-5 and TRBJ1-4; D possibly corresponds to TRBD1 (6 bases). Germline lookup yields CDR1 MNHEY and CDR2 SVGAGI. CDR3 length: 15 amino acids. Trimming stripped 0 bases from V and 1 base from J, with 6 bases between. DNA of the CDR3: TGTGCCAGCAGTTACTCAGGGGGAACTAATGAAAAACTGTTTTTT. Protein sequence: CASSYSGGTNEKLFF.

The count of this clone is one. This chain connects TRBV9 to TRBJ1-2; the D gene is possibly TRBD1 (5 bases). V gave up 3 bases and J gave up 4 bases, with 16 bases separating them. Germline assignment: CDR1 SGDLS and CDR2 YYNGEE. CDR3 length: 15 amino acids. CDR3 sequence: CASSAPQGLSYGYTF. Here the CDR3 DNA reads TGTGCCAGCAGCGCCCCCCAGGGACTATCCTATGGCTACACCTTC. Combining the CDR3 with reference TRBV9 and TRBJ1-2 gives the whole variable domain DSGVTQTPKHLITATGQRVTLRCSPRSGDLSVYWYQQSLDQGLQFLIQYYNGEERAKGNILERFSAQQFPDLHSELNLSSLELGDSALYFCASSAPQGLSYGYTFGSGTRLTVV.

The gene calls are TRBV12-3 or TRBV12-4 and TRBJ1-1, with no clear D. The V gene lost 4 bases and the J gene lost 7 bases, with 13 bases spanning the gap. The CDR3 has 13 residues. The CDR3 DNA reads TGTGCCAGCAGTTGGCACTCCGGGGTTGAAGCTTTCTTT. This translates into CASSWHSGVEAFF.

This rearrangement joins TRBV27 to TRBJ2-3, with TRBD2 identical over 9 bases. V trimming: 0 bases; J trimming: 4 bases; junction bases outside the gene matches: 8. CDR3 length: 17 residues. Per germline, CDR1 MNHEY and CDR2 SMNVEV (reference sequence). The CDR3 region has the DNA TGTGCCAGCAGTTTATCACGGCTAGCGGGGAGTGCAGATACGCAGTATTTT. This gives the protein CASSLSRLAGSADTQYF.

This clone appeared a single time. V and J are TRBV6-2 or TRBV6-3 and TRBJ2-6, with TRBD1 matching 8 bases. The J segment lost 2 bases and the V segment lost 7 bases, leaving 4 bases of the junction unmatched. Germline CDR1 is MNHEY and CDR2 is SVGEGT. The CDR3 is 15 residues long. The CDR3 nucleotides are TGTGCCAGCATCCCAGGGGGCGCTGGGGCCAACGTCCTGACTTTC. Its protein product is CASIPGGAGANVLTF.

V usage is TRBV5-4 and J usage is TRBJ1-1; no clear D gene. The CDR3 extends over 14 amino acids. Trimming pared 3 bases from V and 3 bases from J, leaving 12 bases between. Germline values: CDR1 SGHNT, CDR2 YYREEE (reference sequence). The chain's CDR3 is CASSYDGYYTEAFF. In nucleotides, the CDR3 is TGTGCCAGCAGCTACGACGGGTATTACACTGAAGCTTTCTTT.

DNA for the CDR3: TGTGCCAGCAGCTTTAGGAGACACACTGAAGCTTTCTTT. Translating it yields CASSFRRHTEAFF. This chain connects TRBV11-3 to TRBJ1-1; D uncertain. There are 13 residues in the CDR3. CDR1 SGHNT and CDR2 YENEEA come from the germline V gene. Between the trimmed V and J ends, which lost 3 bases and 3 bases, there was a span of 8 bases.

This clone was picked up one time. This chain uses TRBV4-2 with TRBJ2-2; D gene ambiguous. The CDR3 spans 13 residues. Germline lookup yields CDR1 LGHNA and CDR2 YNFKEQ. The ends were cut back, 0 bases at V and 7 bases at J, with 6 bases in the middle. The CDR3 DNA follows: TGTGCCAGCAGCCAAGATCGTGACGGGGAGCTGTTTTTT. Encoded protein: CASSQDRDGELFF.

V and J are TRBV12-3 or TRBV12-4 and TRBJ1-5, with a weak D call TRBD1 (6 bases). The CDR3 contains 13 residues. The V gene lost 5 bases and the J gene lost 2 bases, with 7 bases spanning the gap. CDR3 nucleotides: TGTGCCAGCAGTAACAGGGGCAATCAGCCCCAGCATTTT. Protein product: CASSNRGNQPQHF.

This clone was seen only once. This sequence joins TRBV4-3 and TRBJ2-1; TRBD2 matches 14 bases. V dropped 4 bases and J dropped 8; count of bases not matched to a gene: 7. Germline values: CDR1 LGHNA, CDR2 YSLEER. The CDR3 runs to 16 residues. CDR3 sequence reads: CASSPGTSGSSHEQFF. DNA for the CDR3: TGCGCCAGCAGCCCAGGGACTAGCGGGAGTAGCCATGAGCAGTTCTTC.

This clone was counted between two and nine times. The J gene is TRBJ2-7, the V gene TRBV6-2 or TRBV6-3; D possibly corresponds to TRBD2 (6 bases). CDR1 is MNHEY and CDR2 is SVGEGT in the germline V gene. With 2 bases removed from V and 0 bases from J, the gap between germline ends came to 11 bases. This CDR3 is 15 amino acids long. The CDR3 DNA reads as TGTGCCAGCAGTTACGCGGACGGGAGCTCCTACGAGCAGTACTTC. Translation gives CASSYADGSSYEQYF.

A single count supports this clone. The chain employs TRBV5-4 and TRBJ1-4, with 7 positions matching TRBD1. Germline trimming cut 0 bases from V and 8 bases from J; bases unmatched to any gene: 4. The CDR3 loop spans 14 amino acids. Germline V lookup: CDR1 SGHNT, CDR2 YYREEE (reference sequence). Here the CDR3 reads CASSLGQGEEKLFF. In DNA form, the CDR3 reads TGTGCCAGCAGCTTGGGACAGGGTGAAGAAAAACTGTTTTTT.

This clone appeared a few times. The chain employs TRBV3-1 (or the pseudogene TRBV3-2) and TRBJ2-7; D is undetermined. Between the trimmed V and J ends, which lost 8 bases and 5 bases, there was a span of 13 bases. CDR1 and CDR2 from the germline V gene are LGHDT and YNNKEL (reference sequence). The CDR3 loop spans 12 amino acids. This CDR3 reads CASQEGNHEQYF. CDR3 nucleotide sequence: TGTGCCAGCCAGGAAGGGAACCACGAGCAGTACTTC.

This chain uses TRBV2 with TRBJ1-2, with TRBD1 matching 7 bases. Losses at the gene ends were 1 base for V and 0 bases for J; bases not matched to a gene: 11. This CDR3 region has 18 residues. Germline CDR1 SNHLY, CDR2 FYNNEI. CDR3 coding DNA: TGTGCCAGCAGTGAAGGTGGGGTTACAGGGGCCGCTAACTATGGCTACACCTTC. The encoded protein is CASSEGGVTGAANYGYTF.

Remarks on this clone: Other nucleotide sequences from this sample produce the same CDR3. V is TRBV5-1 and J is TRBJ2-7; D is uncertain. This CDR3 contains 15 residues. Trimming removed 0 bases from V and 0 bases from J, with 10 bases in between. Germline loops: CDR1 SGHRS, CDR2 YFSETQ. CDR3 coding DNA: TGCGCCAGCAGCTTGGATCCAGGAAGCTCCTACGAGCAGTACTTC. Translated, it gives CASSLDPGSSYEQYF.

V is TRBV5-1 and J is TRBJ1-1; maybe TRBD1 (5 bases). The CDR3 loop spans 15 amino acids. CDR1 is SGHRS and CDR2 is YFSETQ in the germline V gene. V lost 2 bases and J lost 0, with 11 bases in between. The CDR3 here is CASSLRGGVNTEAFF. CDR3 DNA: TGCGCCAGCAGCTTAAGGGGCGGGGTGAACACTGAAGCTTTCTTT. Based on the CDR3 plus reference TRBV5-1 and TRBJ1-1, the full variable domain is KAGVTQTPRYLIKTRGQQVTLSCSPISGHRSVSWYQQTPGQGLQFLFEYFSETQRNKGNFPGRFSGRQFSNSRSEMNVSTLELGDSALYLCASSLRGGVNTEAFFGQGTRLTVV.

J is TRBJ1-1 and V is TRBV7-2; D is ambiguous. Trimming took 3 bases from V and 2 from J, leaving 10 bases between them. There are 14 residues in the CDR3. CDR1 and CDR2 (germline): SGHTA, FQGNSA. CDR3 sequence reads: CASSFYQKNTEAFF. DNA for the CDR3: TGTGCCAGCAGCTTTTACCAGAAAAACACTGAAGCTTTCTTT.

The rearrangement joins TRBV3-1 (or the pseudogene TRBV3-2) to TRBJ2-1; maybe TRBD2 (5 bases). The V end lost 0 bases, the J end lost 0 bases, and 6 bases lay between the germline ends. From germline, CDR1 is LGHDT and CDR2 YNNKEL (reference sequence). This CDR3 has 15 residues. The DNA of the CDR3 is TGTGCCAGCAGCCAAGAACGGGGCTCCTACAATGAGCAGTTCTTC. Amino acids: CASSQERGSYNEQFF.

This sequence joins TRBV6-2 or TRBV6-3 and TRBJ2-3; TRBD2 matches at 14 bases. CDR3 length equals 17 residues. Per the germline V gene, CDR1 is MNHEY and CDR2 is SVGEGT. J lost 6 bases, V lost 4 bases, and 9 bases had no gene match. CDR3 DNA: TGTGCCAGCAGTTTCCCGACTAGCGGGAGGGGCGAGGATACGCAGTATTTT. As protein: CASSFPTSGRGEDTQYF.

The chain couples TRBV14 to TRBJ1-3; 8 bases are shared with TRBD1. V lost 4 bases, J lost 8 bases, and 13 bases stayed unmatched. The CDR3 loop spans 16 amino acids. The V gene's germline CDR1 is SGHDN and CDR2 FVKESK. CDR3 in amino acids: CASSLRTGFGGDTIYF. CDR3 in DNA: TGTGCCAGCAGCCTCCGGACAGGGTTCGGGGGAGACACCATATATTTT.

Worth noting for this clone: At one boundary the junction diverges from the germline segment, which might be a read error. The chain joins TRBV7-8 to TRBJ2-5, with 12 bases aligning to TRBD2. The CDR3 extends over 13 amino acids. From germline, CDR1 is SGHVS and CDR2 FQNEAQ. The CDR3 DNA follows: TGTGCCAGCAGCTTGACTAGCGGGGGTAAGGGGGACTTC. Residues: CASSLTSGGKGDF.

This sequence joins TRBV9 and TRBJ2-7; D is tentatively TRBD1 or TRBD2 (5 bases each). This CDR3 region has 14 residues. Trimming shortened V by 1 base and J by 4 bases, and 12 bases separated the two germline ends. Germline V gene sequence: CDR1 SGDLS, CDR2 YYNGEE. The CDR3 DNA sequence: TGTGCCAGCAGCGTACAGGGTGGGGGTTACGAGCAGTACTTC. The encoded protein is CASSVQGGGYEQYF.

V and J are TRBV10-3 and TRBJ2-1; 13 bases align to TRBD2. Trimming at V came to 7 bases and at J to 8 bases, leaving 8 bases not matched to a gene. This CDR3 has 15 amino acids. From germline, CDR1 is ENHRY and CDR2 SYGVKD. The CDR3: CAITPGLAGSDEQFF. The DNA of the CDR3 is TGTGCCATCACTCCGGGACTAGCGGGGTCGGATGAGCAGTTCTTC.

The V and J genes are TRBV19 and TRBJ1-5, with 7 bases identical to TRBD1. With V trimmed by 5 bases and J by 6 bases, 10 bases remained unmatched. Germline-derived CDR1 and CDR2 are LNHDA and SQIVND (reference sequence). This CDR3 is 15 amino acids long. Here the CDR3 DNA reads TGTGCCAGTAGTGCCCAGACAGGGCTGTTTCAGCCCCAGCATTTT. As protein: CASSAQTGLFQPQHF.

CDR3 DNA: TGTGCCAGCAGTTTACAGCGGGGCTACACCGGGGAGCTGTTTTTT. This codes for CASSLQRGYTGELFF. The chain has TRBV27 and TRBJ2-2, with 7 bases fitting TRBD2. The length of the CDR3 is 15 residues. Germline V CDR1 and CDR2: MNHEY, SMNVEV (reference sequence). V trimming: 2 bases; J trimming: 3 bases; junction bases outside the gene matches: 3.

This chain links TRBV29-1 with TRBJ1-1; 10 nucleotides agree with TRBD1. After removal of 7 bases from V and 4 bases from J, the junction contained 6 bases not matched to a gene. The germline V gene has CDR1 SQVTM and CDR2 ANQGSEA. This CDR3 contains 13 residues. The CDR3, as DNA: TGCAGCGCCAGGACAGGGGGTATCACTGAAGCTTTCTTT. Amino acids: CSARTGGITEAFF.